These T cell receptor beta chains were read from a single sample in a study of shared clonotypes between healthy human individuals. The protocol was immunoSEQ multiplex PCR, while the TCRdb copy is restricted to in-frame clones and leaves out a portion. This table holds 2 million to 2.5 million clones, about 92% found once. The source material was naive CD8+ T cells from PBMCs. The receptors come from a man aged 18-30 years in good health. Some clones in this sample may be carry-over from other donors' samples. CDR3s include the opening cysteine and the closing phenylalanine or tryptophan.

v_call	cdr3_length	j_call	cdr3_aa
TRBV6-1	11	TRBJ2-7	CASRTGIEQYF
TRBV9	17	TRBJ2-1	CASSVSVRGQGANEQFF
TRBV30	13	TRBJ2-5	CAWSVHSKETQYF
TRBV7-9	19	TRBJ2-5	CASSLEWLSDREFQETQYF
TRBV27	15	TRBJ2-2	CASSPPGLPTGELFF
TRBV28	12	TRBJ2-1	CATRGDYNEQFF
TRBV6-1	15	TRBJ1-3	CASRDGRTSGNTIYF
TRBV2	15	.	CASSSIQESSYEQYF
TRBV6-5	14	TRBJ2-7	CASSSSGTSYEQYF
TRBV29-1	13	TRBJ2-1	CSSLGVSYNEQFF
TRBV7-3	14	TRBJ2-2	CASSFTTNTGELFF
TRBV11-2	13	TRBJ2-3	CASSLDLPDTQYF
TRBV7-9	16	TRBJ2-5	CASSPTVGTGGETQYF
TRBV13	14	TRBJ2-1	CASSSDPRGNEQFF
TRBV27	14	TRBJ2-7	CASSSDIAPYEQYF
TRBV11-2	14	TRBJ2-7	CASSLGEGGYEQYF
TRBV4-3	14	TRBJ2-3	CASSRKPGPDTQYF
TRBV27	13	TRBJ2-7	CASSLGPSYEQYF
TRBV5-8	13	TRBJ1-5	CASSINSNQPQHF
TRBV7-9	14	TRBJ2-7	CASSQRKGAVEQYF
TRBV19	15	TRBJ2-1	CASREREGLYNEQFF
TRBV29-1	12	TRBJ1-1	CSALTGNTEAFF
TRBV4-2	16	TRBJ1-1	CASSYLPPAAATEAFF
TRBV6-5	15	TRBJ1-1	CASSYSRTANTEAFF
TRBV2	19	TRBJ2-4	CASSSRDRALSVAKNIQYF
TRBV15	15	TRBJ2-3	CATREGGSWADTQYF
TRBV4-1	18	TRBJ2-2	CASSQENKAGINTGELFF
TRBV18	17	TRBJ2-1	CASSFWEGGQGDNEQFF
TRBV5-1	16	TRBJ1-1	CASSQPGTGGSEKAFF
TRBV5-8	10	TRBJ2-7	CASSQYEQYF
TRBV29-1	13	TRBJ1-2	CSVRGREEDGYTF
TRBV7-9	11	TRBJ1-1	CASRGLAEAFF
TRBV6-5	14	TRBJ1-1	CASRAGTGYTEAFF
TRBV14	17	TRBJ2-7	CASSHPPGTSGSDEQYF
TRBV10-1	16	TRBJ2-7	CASSEGSAGGPYEQYF
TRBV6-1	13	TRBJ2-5	CASSEALSPAQYF
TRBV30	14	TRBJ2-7	CACPLAGGFREQYF
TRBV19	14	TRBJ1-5	CASRSQFSNQPQHF
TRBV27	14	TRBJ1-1	CASSLGRANTEAFF
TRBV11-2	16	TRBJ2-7	CASSYSRDRGYYEQYF
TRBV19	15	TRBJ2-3	CATQSRDSDTDTQYF
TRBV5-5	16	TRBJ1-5	CASSAPGVGGNQPQHF
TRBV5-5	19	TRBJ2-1	CASSLRLAGGGMSYNEQFF
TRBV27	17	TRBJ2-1	CASSLLTPDRPSLEQFF
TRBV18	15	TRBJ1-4	CASSRDRGAIEKLFF
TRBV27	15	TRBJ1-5	CASSSTSRGDQPQHF
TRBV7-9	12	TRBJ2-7	CASSSRIYEQYF
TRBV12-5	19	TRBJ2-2	CASGSVLAGVTANTGELFF
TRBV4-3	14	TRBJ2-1	CASSQAGAHNEQFF
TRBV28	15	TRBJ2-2	CASSFKAGFTGELFF
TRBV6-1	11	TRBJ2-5	CASIHRDTQYF
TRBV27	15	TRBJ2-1	CASSPRLAAYNEQFF